Ten or more counts support the clone carrying this T cell receptor beta chain. The antigen is unknown. Trimming left V 4 bases short and J 0 bases short, with 7 bases between. The CDR3 is 14 residues long. Germline values: CDR1 SGHVS, CDR2 FQNEAQ. This sample is drawn from a study of cytomegalovirus exposure and HLA in healthy donors. The donors gave bone marrow, and they were healthy. 60 Vbeta and 13 Jbeta primers were used in PCR. This table comes from immunoSEQ multiplex PCR, and its TCRdb copy is limited to in-frame clones, with some not included. This table holds hundreds of thousands of clones, approximately 78% found once. The study, taken as a whole, reports: A few V segments could not be told apart, such as TRBV6-2 and TRBV6-3, and were left out.

The sample taken for sequencing was PBMCs. The rearrangement links TRBV7-8 to TRBJ1-3, with D possibly TRBD1 on 5 matching bases. The sequence derives from a male donor in good health and CMV-seronegative. CDR3 bases: TGTGCCAGCAGCTGGGGGGACTCTGGAAACACCATATATTTT. Translating it yields CASSWGDSGNTIYF.